The present T cell receptor (beta chain) was sequenced within a study of spatial heterogeneity in lung cancer. Time point of the sample: sample taken at primary tumor resection. Unsorted samples of tumor, nontumor lung or frozen PBMC had their whole RNA sequenced. This clonotype appeared many times. Antigen: not known. The size of this beta chain means little, since it is a stray read in a library made for alpha chains. TCRdb used MiXCR to reprocess the 5' RACE reads, holding one entry per CDR3 protein. Altogether about 13,000 distinct CDR3 sequences are present, 5.6% being singletons, with the ten largest covering roughly 11%. Whole-study results and caveats: Tumoral mutation counts were tracked by counts of expanded intratumoral alpha and beta TCRs. Ubiquitous expanded TCR counts tracked ubiquitous nonsynonymous mutations, and regional counts tracked regional ones. Approximate estimated coverage of tumor T cells amounted to about 7% for alpha and less than 15% for beta chains.

CDR3 length equals 18 residues. The germline V gene has CDR1 SGHDN and CDR2 FVKESK. The germline V and J ends were trimmed by 4 bases and 2 bases, with 18 bases remaining between them. This sequence joins TRBV14 and TRBJ2-6; weak D call: TRBD1 (7 bases). Sequenced material: lung tumor tissue, taken at surgery. The TCR comes from a female donor with early-stage non-small cell lung cancer. The CDR3 DNA reads as TGTGCCAGCAGCCGACAGGGAGGTAGTACCCCTGGGGCCAACGTCCTGACTTTC. Translated, it gives CASSRQGGSTPGANVLTF.